Each of the 3 T cell receptor beta chains below was sequenced from the same sample in a study of T cell clones after liver transplantation. Measured with immunoSEQ multiplex PCR; TCRdb has only the in-frame clones, and not every one. The sample has about 76,000 clones; approximately 82% are singletons. The sequencing here drew on CD4+ T cells from blood, taken at the 22-month timepoint. These receptors all come from a human patient who received a liver transplant. T cells may partly derive from the graft donor.

This sequence joins TRBV7-9 and TRBJ2-2, with 10 bases aligning to TRBD2. Germline CDR1 reads SEHNR; CDR2 reads FQNEAQ (reference sequence). There are 16 residues in the CDR3. Germline trimming cut 1 base from V and 7 bases from J; bases unmatched to any gene: 6. CDR3: CASSLGASGSIGELFF. As DNA, the CDR3 is TGTGCCAGCAGCTTAGGGGCTAGCGGGAGTATCGGGGAGCTGTTTTTT.

The chain uses TRBV7-9 and TRBJ2-7; 8 nucleotides match TRBD1. V shed 5 bases and J 7 bases; nucleotides not matched to a gene: 7. Per the germline V gene, CDR1 is SEHNR and CDR2 is FQNEAQ (reference sequence). The CDR3 loop spans 13 amino acids. CDR3 region: CASSPQGAREQYF. The CDR3 bases are TGTGCCAGCAGCCCCCAGGGGGCGCGGGAGCAGTACTTC.

V and J are TRBV7-2 and TRBJ2-2, with a weak D call TRBD2 (6 bases). The germline V and J ends were trimmed by 2 bases and 4 bases, with 14 bases remaining between them. The CDR3 has 16 residues. The germline gives CDR1 SGHTA, CDR2 FQGNSA. In DNA, the CDR3 is TGTGCCAGCAGCTTATTCCTAGCGAGGGGCACCGGGGAGCTGTTTTTT. As protein: CASSLFLARGTGELFF. The whole variable domain, filled in from reference TRBV7-2 and TRBJ2-2, reads GAGVSQSPSNKVTEKGKDVELRCDPISGHTALYWYRQSLGQGLEFLIYFQGNSAPDKSGLPSDRFSAERTGGSVSTLTIQRTQQEDSAVYLCASSLFLARGTGELFFGEGSRLTVL.